The T cell receptor beta chain described here comes from a study of neurological immune-mediated disorders. Unsorted libraries were generated from 2 million PBMCs. These cells had been stored in RNAlater at -80 C. This clonotype has a count of ten or more. Its antigen is not identified. Broader study findings: HTLV-1-associated myelopathy ranked highest for TCR clonal expansion and multiple sclerosis lowest, beneath healthy controls.

The ends were cut back, 3 bases at V and 1 base at J, with 18 bases in the middle. CDR3 length: 16 residues. CDR1 and CDR2 from the germline V gene are DFQATT and SNEGSKA (reference sequence). From the 5' RACE reads, TCRdb called clonotypes with MiXCR, one entry per CDR3 protein. The table includes 33,000 or so distinct CDR3 sequences, around 6.8% detected once. The source material was PBMCs. The receptor comes from a woman between 40 and 50 years old in good health. J is TRBJ1-1 and V is TRBV20-1, with a possible D match to TRBD1 (5 bases). The CDR3: CSASETALRKNTEAFF. As DNA, the CDR3 is TGCAGTGCTAGCGAGACAGCCTTACGGAAGAACACTGAAGCTTTCTTT.